Described below is a single T cell receptor beta chain sequence and its context. CDR1 SGHTA and CDR2 FQGNSA come from the germline V gene. After removal of 1 base from V and 3 bases from J, the junction contained 0 bases not matched to a gene. The CDR3 has 15 residues. This specimen belongs to a study of technical replicates of blood from several donors. TCRdb keeps only in-frame clones here, not all; method: immunoSEQ multiplex PCR. The repertoire has 51,000 or so clones, roughly 90% of them found once; the top ten carry 3.9%. The chain is built from TRBV7-2 and TRBJ1-6; 7 nucleotides align to TRBD1. Specimen: PBMCs. The sequence came from a human donor in good health. Some clones in this sample may be carry-over from other donors' samples. CDR3 residues: CASSLDRGYNSPLHF. The CDR3 DNA follows: TGTGCCAGCAGCTTAGACAGGGGCTATAATTCACCCCTCCACTTT.